This T cell receptor beta chain stems from a study of control samples from healthy donors and cancer patients. As to this clone: One junction end disagrees with the germline gene, perhaps due to a read error.

TCRdb's table, derived via immunoSEQ multiplex PCR, lists solely in-frame clones and lacks some. The sample holds about 120,000 clones, around nine tenths seen once. Source material: blood. The sequence was obtained from a man between 25 and 39 years old in good health.

The CDR3 DNA is TGCGCCAGCAGCCTTACGGACAGGGGTAACGATGGCTACACCTTC. It yields the protein CASSLTDRGNDGYTF. This rearrangement joins TRBV4-1 to TRBJ1-2; 9 bases are shared with TRBD1. Germline V CDR1 and CDR2: MGHRA, YSYEKL. This CDR3 comprises 15 residues.